This T cell receptor (beta chain) was recovered during a study of T cell repertoires in cytomegalovirus infection (dated by TCRdb to about 2019). For the wider study: Donor HLA type was relevant to the analysis, as public TCR beta signatures indicated carriage of CMV infection together with the matching HLA type.

Sequencer: Illumina HiSeq 1500. TCRdb trimmed the raw reads at Q25, called clones with MiXCR and kept productive beta chains. Every distinct CDR3 protein forms one entry, paired with its most common genes and DNA. The sample contains 480,000 or so distinct CDR3 sequences, about 10% of them found a single time. About a tenth of the sample rests with the top ten. Results and caveats for the whole study, not just this receptor: The ex vivo response was dominated by HLA-C-restricted CMV-specific TCR beta clonotypes, which also provided the single most frequent clonotype in two of eight donors. In both this cohort and an independent cohort of approximately 350 donors, the cumulative frequency of public TCR beta family members distinguished carriers of CMV infection plus the relevant HLA type.

Unmatched junction bases come to 6, with V trimmed by 5 bases and J by 6 bases. The germline V gene encodes CDR1 MNHEY and CDR2 SMNVEV (reference sequence). Reading from cysteine to phenylalanine, the CDR3 counts 15 amino acids. The read is trimmed to its CDR3 DNA, 45 bases read in frame from base 1. This clonotype was detected ten times or more. The antigen it binds to is not known. Per-base quality was not reported, and no clone a single base away is much larger than it. The chain is made from TRBV27 and TRBJ2-1; 11 nucleotides in the junction match TRBD2. Sequencing used PBMCs. The receptor comes from a human donor in good health (CMV status not recorded). Some clones in this sample may be carry-over from other donors' samples. For the CDR3, the sequence is CASSNTSGRLNEQFF. The DNA sequence is as follows: TGTGCCAGCAGTAATACTAGCGGGAGACTCAATGAGCAGTTCTTC.